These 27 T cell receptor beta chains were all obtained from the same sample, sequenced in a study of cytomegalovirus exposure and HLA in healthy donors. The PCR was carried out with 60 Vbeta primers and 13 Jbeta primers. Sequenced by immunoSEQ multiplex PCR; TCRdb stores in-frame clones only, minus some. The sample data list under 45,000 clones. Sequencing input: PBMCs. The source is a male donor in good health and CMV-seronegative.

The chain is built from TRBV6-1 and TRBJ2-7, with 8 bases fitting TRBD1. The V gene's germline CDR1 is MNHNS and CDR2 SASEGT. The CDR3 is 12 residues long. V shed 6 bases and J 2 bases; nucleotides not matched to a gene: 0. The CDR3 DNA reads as TGTGCCAGCAGACAGGGGGCCTACGAGCAGTACTTC. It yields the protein CASRQGAYEQYF.

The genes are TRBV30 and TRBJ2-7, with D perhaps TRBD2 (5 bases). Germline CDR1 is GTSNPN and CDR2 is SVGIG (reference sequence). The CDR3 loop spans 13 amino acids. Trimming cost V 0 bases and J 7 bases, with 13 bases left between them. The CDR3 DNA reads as TGTGCCTGGAGTGTACAAATGCGGGCAGAGCAGTACTTC. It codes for CAWSVQMRAEQYF.

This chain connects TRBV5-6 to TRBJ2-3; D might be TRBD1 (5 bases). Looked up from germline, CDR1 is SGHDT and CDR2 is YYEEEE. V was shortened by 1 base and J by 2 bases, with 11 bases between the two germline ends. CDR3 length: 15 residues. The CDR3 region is CASSLMGRYTDTQYF. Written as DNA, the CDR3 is TGTGCCAGCAGCTTGATGGGGCGGTACACAGATACGCAGTATTTT. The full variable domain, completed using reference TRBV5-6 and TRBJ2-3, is DAGVTQSPTHLIKTRGQQVTLRCSPKSGHDTVSWYQQALGQGPQFIFQYYEEEERQRGNFPDRFSGHQFPNYSSELNVNALLLGDSALYLCASSLMGRYTDTQYFGPGTRLTVL.

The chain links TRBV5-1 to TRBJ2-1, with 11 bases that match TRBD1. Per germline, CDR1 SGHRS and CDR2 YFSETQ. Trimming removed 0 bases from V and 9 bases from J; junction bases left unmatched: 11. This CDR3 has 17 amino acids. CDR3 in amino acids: CASSLVGQGATSSEQFF. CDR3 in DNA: TGCGCCAGCAGCTTGGTAGGACAGGGGGCTACTAGCAGTGAGCAGTTCTTC.

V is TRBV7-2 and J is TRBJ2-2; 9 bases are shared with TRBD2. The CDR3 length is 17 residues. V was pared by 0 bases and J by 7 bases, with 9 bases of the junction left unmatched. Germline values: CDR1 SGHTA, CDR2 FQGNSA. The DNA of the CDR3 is TGTGCCAGCAGCTTAGCGCGCGCGGGGGGGCCGGACGGGGAGCTGTTTTTT. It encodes CASSLARAGGPDGELFF.

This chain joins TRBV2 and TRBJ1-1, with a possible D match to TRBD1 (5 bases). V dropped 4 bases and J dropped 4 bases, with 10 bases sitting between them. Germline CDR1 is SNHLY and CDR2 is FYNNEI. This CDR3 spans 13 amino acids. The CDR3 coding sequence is TGTGCCAGCAGTGCCAGTAGGGGCACTGAAGCTTTCTTT. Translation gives CASSASRGTEAFF.

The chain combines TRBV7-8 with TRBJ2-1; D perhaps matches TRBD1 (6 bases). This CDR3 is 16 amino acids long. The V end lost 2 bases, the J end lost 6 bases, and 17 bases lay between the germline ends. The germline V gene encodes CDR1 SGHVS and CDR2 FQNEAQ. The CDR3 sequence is CASSLTGPLSSNEQFF. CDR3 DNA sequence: TGTGCCAGCAGCTTAACAGGGCCATTATCGAGCAATGAGCAGTTCTTC.

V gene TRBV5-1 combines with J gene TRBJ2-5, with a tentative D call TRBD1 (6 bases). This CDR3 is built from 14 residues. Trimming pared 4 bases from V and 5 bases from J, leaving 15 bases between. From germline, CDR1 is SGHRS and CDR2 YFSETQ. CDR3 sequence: CASSLGHPAETQYF. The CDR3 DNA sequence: TGCGCCAGCAGCCTGGGACACCCTGCCGAGACCCAGTACTTC.

In nucleotides, the CDR3 is TGCGCCAGCAGCTTGGGGAGGACAGGTAGAGATACGCAGTATTTT. Translating it yields CASSLGRTGRDTQYF. The genes are TRBV5-1 and TRBJ2-3; 7 bases are a match to TRBD1. CDR1 SGHRS and CDR2 YFSETQ come from the germline V gene. The length of the CDR3 is 15 residues. Trimming removed 0 bases from V and 5 bases from J; junction bases left unmatched: 6.

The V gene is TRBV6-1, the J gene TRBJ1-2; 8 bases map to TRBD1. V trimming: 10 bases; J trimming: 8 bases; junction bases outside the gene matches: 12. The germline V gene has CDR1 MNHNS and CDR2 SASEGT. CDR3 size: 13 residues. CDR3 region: CAIETGQALGYTF. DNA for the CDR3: TGTGCCATCGAGACGGGACAGGCTTTGGGCTACACCTTC.

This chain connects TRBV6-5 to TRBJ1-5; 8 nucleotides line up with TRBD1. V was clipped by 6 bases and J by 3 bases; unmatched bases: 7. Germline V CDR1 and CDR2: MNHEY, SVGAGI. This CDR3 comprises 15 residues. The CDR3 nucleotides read TGTGCCAGCAGGAAGGACAGGGCCGTCAATCAGCCCCAGCATTTT. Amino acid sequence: CASRKDRAVNQPQHF.

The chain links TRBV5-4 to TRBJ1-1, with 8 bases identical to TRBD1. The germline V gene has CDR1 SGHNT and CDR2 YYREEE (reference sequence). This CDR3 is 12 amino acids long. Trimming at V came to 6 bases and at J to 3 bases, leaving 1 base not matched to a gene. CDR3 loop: CASKGQDTEAFF. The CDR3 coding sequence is TGTGCCAGCAAGGGACAGGACACTGAAGCTTTCTTT.

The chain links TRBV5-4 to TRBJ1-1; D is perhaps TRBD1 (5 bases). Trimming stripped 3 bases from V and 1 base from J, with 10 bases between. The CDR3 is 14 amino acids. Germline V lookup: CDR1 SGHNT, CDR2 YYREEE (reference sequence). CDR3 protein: CASSYQGRNTEAFF. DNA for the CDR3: TGTGCCAGCAGCTATCAGGGCCGGAACACTGAAGCTTTCTTT.

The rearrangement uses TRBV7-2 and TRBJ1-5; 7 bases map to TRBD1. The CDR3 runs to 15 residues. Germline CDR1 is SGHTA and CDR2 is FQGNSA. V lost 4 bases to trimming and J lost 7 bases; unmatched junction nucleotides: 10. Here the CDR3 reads CASSSRQGASQPQHF. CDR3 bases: TGTGCCAGCAGCTCTCGACAGGGTGCTAGCCAGCCCCAGCATTTT.

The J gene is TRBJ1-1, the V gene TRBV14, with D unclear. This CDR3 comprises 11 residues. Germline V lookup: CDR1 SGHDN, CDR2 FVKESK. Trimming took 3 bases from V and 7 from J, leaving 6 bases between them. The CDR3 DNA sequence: TGTGCCAGCAGCCACGGGTTTGAAGCTTTCTTT. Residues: CASSHGFEAFF.

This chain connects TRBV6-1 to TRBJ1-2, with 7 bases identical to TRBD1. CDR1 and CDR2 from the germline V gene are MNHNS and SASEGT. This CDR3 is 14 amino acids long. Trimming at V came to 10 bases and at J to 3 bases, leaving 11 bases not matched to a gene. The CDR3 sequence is CATFPGTADYGYTF. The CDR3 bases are TGTGCCACCTTTCCCGGGACAGCAGACTATGGCTACACCTTC.

For the CDR3, the DNA is TGTGCTAGTGGTTTGTCCACCTCTCTGAGCTCTGGAAACACCATATATTTT. It encodes CASGLSTSLSSGNTIYF. The V call is TRBV12-5, the J call TRBJ1-3; D is unclear. The germline V gene has CDR1 LGHNT and CDR2 FRNRAP. CDR3 length equals 17 residues. V lost 2 bases and J 0 bases, leaving 14 bases between the germline ends.

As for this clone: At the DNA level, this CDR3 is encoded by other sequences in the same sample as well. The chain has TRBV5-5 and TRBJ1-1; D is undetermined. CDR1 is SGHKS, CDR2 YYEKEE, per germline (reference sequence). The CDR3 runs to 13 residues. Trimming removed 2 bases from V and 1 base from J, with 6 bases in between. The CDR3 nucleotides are TGTGCCAGCAGCTTAGGAGGGAACACTGAAGCTTTCTTT. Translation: CASSLGGNTEAFF.

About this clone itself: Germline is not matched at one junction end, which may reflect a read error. This CDR3 is CASRLATTSGGTEQYF. For the CDR3, the DNA is TGCGCCAGCAGGTTGGCGACGACTAGCGGGGGAACAGAGCAGTACTTC. The V and J genes are TRBV5-1 and TRBJ2-7, with TRBD2 matching 12 bases. The germline gives CDR1 SGHRS, CDR2 YFSETQ. The CDR3 extends over 16 amino acids. Full variable domain (missing parts from reference TRBV5-1 and TRBJ2-7): KAGVTQTPRYLIKTRGQQVTLSCSPISGHRSVSWYQQTPGQGLQFLFEYFSETQRNKGNFPGRFSGRQFSNSRSEMNVSTLELGDSALYLCASRLATTSGGTEQYFGPGTRLTVT.

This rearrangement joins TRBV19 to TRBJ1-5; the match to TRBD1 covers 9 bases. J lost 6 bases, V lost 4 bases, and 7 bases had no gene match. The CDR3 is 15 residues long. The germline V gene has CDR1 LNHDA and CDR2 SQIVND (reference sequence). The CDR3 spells CASSRPGQGGQPQHF. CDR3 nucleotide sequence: TGTGCCAGTAGTAGACCGGGACAGGGCGGTCAGCCCCAGCATTTT.

The CDR3, as DNA: TGTGCCAGCAGCCCGAAAAGCGGGGAGTACTACGAGCAGTACTTC. Protein sequence: CASSPKSGEYYEQYF. The chain links TRBV13 to TRBJ2-5; 7 bases match TRBD2. The end of the DNA fits TRBJ2-7 better, so the J call may be wrong. Germline V gives CDR1 PRHDT, CDR2 FYEKMQ (reference sequence). The CDR3 runs 15 residues.

CDR3 loop: CASRVYSTGELFF. The CDR3 bases are TGTGCCAGCAGGGTTTACAGTACCGGGGAGCTGTTTTTT. The chain recombines TRBV6-1 with TRBJ2-2, with D unclear. The CDR3 is made up of 13 amino acids. V shed 6 bases and J shed 5 bases, with 10 bases lying between them. In germline, CDR1 is MNHNS, CDR2 SASEGT.

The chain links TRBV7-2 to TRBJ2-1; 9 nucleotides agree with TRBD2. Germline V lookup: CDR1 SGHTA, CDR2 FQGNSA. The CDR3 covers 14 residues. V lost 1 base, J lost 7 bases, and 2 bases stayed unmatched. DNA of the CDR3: TGTGCCAGCAGCTTAGGCGGGGGGGCGAATGAGCAGTTCTTC. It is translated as CASSLGGGANEQFF.

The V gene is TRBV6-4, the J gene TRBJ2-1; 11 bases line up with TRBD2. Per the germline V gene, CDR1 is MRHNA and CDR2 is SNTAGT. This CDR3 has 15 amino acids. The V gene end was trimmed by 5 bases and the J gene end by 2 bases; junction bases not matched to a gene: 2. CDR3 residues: CASSPSGGTYNEQFF. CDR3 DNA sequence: TGTGCCAGCAGTCCTAGCGGGGGGACCTACAATGAGCAGTTCTTC.

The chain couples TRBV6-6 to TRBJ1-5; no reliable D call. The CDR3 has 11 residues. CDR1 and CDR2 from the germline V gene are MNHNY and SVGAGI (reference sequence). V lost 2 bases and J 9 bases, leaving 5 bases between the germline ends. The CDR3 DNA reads TGTGCCAGCAGTTACACGGGGCCCCAGCATTTT. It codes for CASSYTGPQHF.

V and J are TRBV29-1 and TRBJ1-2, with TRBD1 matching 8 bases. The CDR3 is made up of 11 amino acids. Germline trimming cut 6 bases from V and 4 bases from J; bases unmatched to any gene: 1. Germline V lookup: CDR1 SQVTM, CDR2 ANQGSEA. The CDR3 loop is CSVDRGYGYTF. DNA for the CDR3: TGCAGCGTAGACAGGGGCTATGGCTACACCTTC.

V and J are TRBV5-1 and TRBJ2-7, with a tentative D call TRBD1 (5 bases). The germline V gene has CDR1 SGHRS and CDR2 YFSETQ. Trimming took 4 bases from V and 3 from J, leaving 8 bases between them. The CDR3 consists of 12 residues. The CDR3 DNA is TGCGCCAGCAGCACAGGCGACTACGAGCAGTACTTC. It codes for CASSTGDYEQYF. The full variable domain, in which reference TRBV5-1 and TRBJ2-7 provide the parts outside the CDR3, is KAGVTQTPRYLIKTRGQQVTLSCSPISGHRSVSWYQQTPGQGLQFLFEYFSETQRNKGNFPGRFSGRQFSNSRSEMNVSTLELGDSALYLCASSTGDYEQYFGPGTRLTVT.